This TCR beta chain was observed in a study of shared clonotypes between healthy human individuals. Naivety among CD8 cells was defined by CD45RO negativity and positive CCR7 selection, thereby excluding terminally differentiated effector memory CD45RA+ cells. Germline CDR1 SGDLS, CDR2 YYNGEE. There are 15 residues in the CDR3. Trimming shortened V by 0 bases and J by 4 bases, and 13 bases separated the two germline ends. Generated by immunoSEQ multiplex PCR, the TCRdb table keeps only in-frame clones and is missing some. Here the sample spans roughly 590,000 clones, 95% to 96% being singletons. Sequencing was done on a sample of naive CD8+ T cells sorted from blood. The J gene is TRBJ2-5, the V gene TRBV9; D perhaps matches TRBD2 (5 bases). The sequence derives from a woman in her 30s in good health. The DNA for the CDR3 is TGTGCCAGCAGCGTAGTCGGTGCAGGAGGAGAGACCCAGTACTTC. Encoded protein: CASSVVGAGGETQYF.